The 15 T cell receptor beta chains presented below share a single source sample, sequenced in a study of blood T cell repertoires in COVID-19. Here immunoSEQ multiplex PCR was the method, and the copy in TCRdb shows in-frame clones only, minus some. The table has 150,000 to 200,000 clones, around four fifths seen once. Sequenced material: PBMCs or T cells enriched from blood (not recorded which). The receptors were sampled from a woman aged 55-70 years who had recovered from COVID-19.

V and J are TRBV7-8 and TRBJ1-2; D not certain. The V and J ends lost 0 bases and 8 bases respectively, with 7 bases between them. This CDR3 has 12 amino acids. Germline V lookup: CDR1 SGHVS, CDR2 FQNEAQ. The CDR3: CASSLAGGGYTF. CDR3 DNA: TGTGCCAGCAGCTTAGCGGGAGGGGGCTACACCTTC.

The gene calls are TRBV6-1 and TRBJ2-7, with D perhaps matching TRBD1 (5 bases). CDR3 length: 15 amino acids. V lost 0 bases to trimming and J lost 1 base, with 10 bases between them. Germline V gene sequence: CDR1 MNHNS, CDR2 SASEGT. The CDR3 spells CASSEAGRGSYEQYF. The CDR3 bases are TGTGCCAGCAGTGAAGCGGGAAGGGGTTCCTACGAGCAGTACTTC.

The chain is built from TRBV5-4 and TRBJ2-7; TRBD2 might be the D (7 bases). The ends were cut back, 1 base at V and 2 bases at J, with 13 bases in the middle. The CDR3 totals 15 residues. Germline values: CDR1 SGHNT, CDR2 YYREEE (reference sequence). In nucleotides, the CDR3 is TGTGCCAGCAGCTTGAGGGGGGGGAAGACCTACGAGCAGTACTTC. Its translation is CASSLRGGKTYEQYF. The full variable domain, rest sourced from reference TRBV5-4 and TRBJ2-7, is ETGVTQSPTHLIKTRGQQVTLRCSSQSGHNTVSWYQQALGQGPQFIFQYYREEENGRGNFPPRFSGLQFPNYSSELNVNALELDDSALYLCASSLRGGKTYEQYFGPGTRLTVT.

The chain carries TRBV5-1 and TRBJ2-1; 11 nucleotides match TRBD2. The CDR3 consists of 16 residues. V dropped 1 base and J dropped 2; count of bases not matched to a gene: 2. Germline V lookup: CDR1 SGHRS, CDR2 YFSETQ. This chain's CDR3 is CASSLTSGSTYNEQFF. In DNA, the CDR3 is TGCGCCAGCAGCTTGACTAGCGGGAGTACCTACAATGAGCAGTTCTTC.

For this clone: Other DNA sequences in the sample encode the same CDR3. The chain couples TRBV6-1 to TRBJ1-4; a weak D match, TRBD1 (5 bases). V lost 1 base and J lost 3, with 6 bases in between. The V gene's germline CDR1 is MNHNS and CDR2 SASEGT. This CDR3 region has 14 residues. The CDR3 DNA sequence: TGTGCCAGCAGTGAAGGGGGGGCTAATGAAAAACTGTTTTTT. Protein product: CASSEGGANEKLFF.

The CDR3 region has the DNA TGTGCCAGTAGTAAGTCCGGGACAGGGGTATGGGGCACAGATACGCAGTATTTT. Protein product: CASSKSGTGVWGTDTQYF. The chain recombines TRBV19 with TRBJ2-3; the match to TRBD1 covers 10 bases. The CDR3 runs to 18 residues. The junction had 11 bases not matched to a gene; V was cut back by 4 bases and J by 1 base. In germline, CDR1 is LNHDA, CDR2 SQIVND (reference sequence). The whole variable domain, remainder taken from reference TRBV19 and TRBJ2-3, is DGGITQSPKYLFRKEGQNVTLSCEQNLNHDAMYWYRQDPGQGLRLIYYSQIVNDFQKGDIAEGYSVSREKKESFPLTVTSAQKNPTAFYLCASSKSGTGVWGTDTQYFGPGTRLTVL.

This clone was counted a single time. V usage is TRBV5-1 and J usage is TRBJ1-2; 8 nucleotides agree with TRBD1. Germline loops: CDR1 SGHRS, CDR2 YFSETQ. CDR3 length: 18 residues. V dropped 4 bases and J dropped 8; count of bases not matched to a gene: 22. The CDR3 reads CASSQPVGTGPSLGGYTF. The DNA for the CDR3 is TGCGCCAGCAGCCAACCAGTAGGGACAGGCCCATCCTTGGGGGGCTACACCTTC.

This chain connects TRBV3-1 (or the pseudogene TRBV3-2) to TRBJ1-1; TRBD1 agrees at 8 bases. This CDR3 is built from 13 residues. With 4 bases clipped from V and 5 bases from J, the junction kept 3 bases outside the gene matches. The germline V gene has CDR1 LGHDT and CDR2 YNNKEL (reference sequence). The CDR3 here is CASSPDRATEAFF. CDR3 DNA sequence: TGTGCCAGCAGCCCGGACAGGGCAACTGAAGCTTTCTTT.

This chain links TRBV4-2 with TRBJ2-3, with 9 bases that match TRBD2. This CDR3 comprises 15 residues. V dropped 3 bases and J dropped 6; count of bases not matched to a gene: 7. Germline V CDR1 and CDR2: LGHNA, YNFKEQ. The CDR3 DNA is TGTGCCAGCAGCCACTCTAGCGGGGTTATGGATACGCAGTATTTT. This translates into CASSHSSGVMDTQYF.

V and J are TRBV7-8 and TRBJ2-1; no definite D call. The CDR3 is made up of 14 amino acids. Germline V gene data show CDR1 as SGHVS and CDR2 as FQNEAQ. Trimming left V 5 bases short and J 9 bases short, with 17 bases between. The CDR3 protein is CASSPEALSGEQFF. CDR3 nucleotides: TGTGCCAGCAGCCCCGAGGCCCTTTCGGGTGAGCAGTTCTTC.

This clone came up a few times. The V gene is TRBV30, the J gene TRBJ1-2; TRBD1 aligns across 7 bases. Germline V gives CDR1 GTSNPN, CDR2 SVGIG (reference sequence). This CDR3 contains 15 residues. After removal of 1 base from V and 13 bases from J, the junction contained 18 bases not matched to a gene. CDR3 amino acids: CAWSGKNRGFSDLTF. DNA of the CDR3: TGTGCCTGGAGTGGGAAGAACAGGGGATTCTCGGATCTCACCTTC.

The chain employs TRBV5-1 and TRBJ2-3; 7 nucleotides agree with TRBD2. Germline V lookup: CDR1 SGHRS, CDR2 YFSETQ. Unmatched junction bases numbered 2, after V lost 1 base and J lost 0 bases. The CDR3 has 15 residues. The CDR3 region has the DNA TGCGCCAGCAGCTTGTACGGGGGGAGCACAGATACGCAGTATTTT. Protein sequence: CASSLYGGSTDTQYF.

This clone appeared once. This chain uses TRBV7-3 with TRBJ2-1; D is perhaps TRBD1 (5 bases). This CDR3 has 14 residues. V was clipped by 2 bases and J by 4 bases, with 9 bases between them. Germline CDR1 and CDR2: SGHTA and FQGTGA. CDR3 residues: CASSLSGPYNEQFF. CDR3 bases: TGTGCCAGCAGCTTATCAGGGCCGTACAATGAGCAGTTCTTC.

A note on this clone: This same CDR3 is encoded by further DNA sequences in the sample. The chain joins TRBV2 to TRBJ1-1; D is possibly TRBD1 (5 bases). Germline V gene sequence: CDR1 SNHLY, CDR2 FYNNEI. V dropped 2 bases and J dropped 5 bases, with 9 bases sitting between them. This CDR3 is built from 13 residues. The CDR3 reads CASSERGGTEAFF. The CDR3 DNA sequence: TGTGCCAGCAGTGAAAGGGGAGGAACTGAAGCTTTCTTT.

In its sample, this clone was seen a few times. The chain recombines TRBV5-5 with TRBJ2-7, with a tentative D call TRBD2 (6 bases). The CDR3 sequence is 14 residues long. Trimming stripped 2 bases from V and 2 bases from J, with 11 bases between. Germline CDR1 is SGHKS and CDR2 is YYEKEE (reference sequence). Here the CDR3 DNA reads TGTGCCAGCAGCTTCCGGGGGAATCCCTACGAGCAGTACTTC. This gives the protein CASSFRGNPYEQYF.